This T cell receptor (beta chain) was documented in a study of T-cell memory formation after mild COVID-19. Background on the study: TCR clusters largely stayed donor specific.

This CDR3 has 17 amino acids. V lost 0 bases and J lost 0; bases outside the gene matches: 5. The germline V gene encodes CDR1 SGHRS and CDR2 YFSETQ. TCRdb itself ran the 5' RACE reads through MiXCR, one entry per CDR3 protein. The sample holds 200,000 or so distinct CDR3 sequences; 16% are singletons and the top ten take about 1.9%. The clonotype originates from an adult woman who had mild COVID-19 (a few samples of this study predate the infection). Cell type and time point are not known. The rearrangement uses TRBV5-1 and TRBJ2-3; 9 nucleotides line up with TRBD2. Material for sequencing was PBMCs or a T cell subset sorted from them (not recorded which). The CDR3 spells CASSLVAGGPSTDTQYF. The CDR3 nucleotides are TGCGCCAGCAGCTTGGTGGCGGGAGGGCCCAGCACAGATACGCAGTATTTT.